This T cell receptor beta chain emerged from a study of cytomegalovirus exposure and HLA in healthy donors. Study context: The early release's HLA-typed donors yielded approximately 85 million unique TCRs.

The CDR3 runs 16 residues. V trimming: 6 bases; J trimming: 1 base; junction bases outside the gene matches: 10. The germline V gene has CDR1 SGHAT and CDR2 FQNNGV. PCR primers comprised 60 Vbeta and 13 Jbeta primers. Assay: immunoSEQ multiplex PCR; the TCRdb copy retains only in-frame clones and omits some. The sample lists approximately 120,000 clones; roughly 63% were seen once. Study results and limitations: Further analysis, carried out later, found HLA-associated TCR beta chains more clonally expanded than equally common other chains. The study listed around 150 cytomegalovirus-associated TCR beta chains.

In this sample, this clone turned up once. What it binds is not known. While unrecorded immune exposures were likely, the donors were nominally healthy when sampled. This sequence joins TRBV11-2 and TRBJ1-2, with 8 bases lining up with TRBD1. Sequenced input: PBMCs. This TCR came from a woman aged 70-85 years in good health and CMV-seropositive. CDR3 loop: CASRSIGQGLNYGYTF. The CDR3 DNA reads as TGTGCCAGCAGGTCAATCGGACAGGGCCTTAACTATGGCTACACCTTC.